The T cell receptor beta chain described here comes from a study of T cell responses to AZD1222 COVID-19 vaccine. Findings and limits, study-wide: Across the whole spike, CD4 TCRs peaked at regions 160-218 and 743-854.

The repertoire was sequenced with immunoSEQ multiplex PCR; TCRdb's copy has only in-frame clones and lacks some. The sample has about 160,000 clones; around 87% are singletons. This clone was seen only once. Its antigen is not known. V lost 3 bases to trimming and J lost 10 bases, with 9 bases between them. The CDR3 is 11 residues long. Germline V lookup: CDR1 MNHNS, CDR2 SASEGT. The chain links TRBV6-1 to TRBJ1-1; D ambiguous. This clonotype was sampled from an adult who received the AZD1222 COVID-19 vaccine. The source was peripheral blood, collected 28 days after the second AZD1222 dose. The CDR3 DNA is TGTGCCAGCAGTGAGGCCCTCCCAGCTTTCTTT. It encodes CASSEALPAFF.